These 3 T cell receptor beta chains were sequenced from one sample in a study of blood T cell repertoires in COVID-19. Here immunoSEQ multiplex PCR was the method, and the copy in TCRdb shows in-frame clones only, minus some. The sample lists about 150,000 clones, roughly 80% seen once, with about 8% in the top ten. The source material was PBMCs or T cells enriched from blood (not recorded which). These receptors originate from a woman in her 50s who had recovered from COVID-19.

This clone has only a few counts. The chain combines TRBV2 with TRBJ2-7; 7 bases agree with TRBD2. Trimming at V came to 2 bases and at J to 2 bases, leaving 3 bases not matched to a gene. CDR3 length: 14 amino acids. Germline V CDR1 and CDR2: SNHLY, FYNNEI. The CDR3 loop reads CASSESGTTYEQYF. CDR3 DNA: TGTGCCAGCAGTGAAAGCGGGACTACCTACGAGCAGTACTTC.

The V and J genes are TRBV5-1 and TRBJ2-6; D is unresolved. Germline values: CDR1 SGHRS, CDR2 YFSETQ. This CDR3 is 17 amino acids long. With 6 bases removed from V and 4 bases from J, the gap between germline ends came to 20 bases. The CDR3: CASTQAFLFTGANVLTF. CDR3 DNA: TGCGCCAGCACCCAGGCTTTCCTCTTTACAGGGGCCAACGTCCTGACTTTC.

V and J are TRBV7-8 and TRBJ2-3; 12 bases map to TRBD2. CDR1 and CDR2 (germline): SGHVS, FQNEAQ. V trimming: 5 bases; J trimming: 5 bases; junction bases outside the gene matches: 17. This CDR3 has 19 residues. This CDR3 is CASSLPRIGTSGLRDTQYF. The CDR3 coding sequence is TGTGCCAGCAGCCTGCCTCGAATTGGGACTAGCGGGCTCAGAGATACGCAGTATTTT.